This T cell receptor beta chain was observed in a study of T cells after somatic rescue of genetic block. Sequenced by immunoSEQ multiplex PCR; TCRdb stores in-frame clones only, minus some. The profile covers more than 65,000 clones, with roughly 88% appearing a single time and approximately 2.7% taken by the ten largest. Germline V gives CDR1 MNHNY, CDR2 SVGAGI (reference sequence). Trimming left V 2 bases short and J 4 bases short, with 9 bases between. The length of the CDR3 is 14 residues. The source of this sequence is a man aged 25 to 40. Sequenced sample: peripheral blood mononuclear cells (PBMCs). The V call is TRBV6-6, the J call TRBJ2-1; unclear D gene. The CDR3: CASSYAEEYNEQFF. The DNA of the CDR3 is TGTGCCAGCAGTTACGCGGAAGAGTACAATGAGCAGTTCTTC.